The following is a T cell receptor beta chain sequence with its context. Antigen specificity is unknown. This sample is part of a study of shared clonotypes between healthy human individuals. Notes on the study in general: As a rule, naive subsets had a larger estimated richness than memory subsets.

Per sorted-subset replicate PCR, input was around 200 ng DNA, representing tens of thousands of T cell genomes. The table came from immunoSEQ multiplex PCR; TCRdb's copy has only in-frame clones and leaves some out. The sample yields roughly 1,500,000 clones, around 98% seen once. The CDR3 totals 16 residues. Germline V CDR1 and CDR2: KGHSH, LQKENI. V was trimmed by 3 bases and J by 3 bases, leaving 15 bases between them. This clonotype was obtained from a man between 25 and 39 years old in good health. The chain couples TRBV18 to TRBJ2-1; D remains ambiguous. The specimen sequenced was naive CD4+ T cells sorted from blood. Specified subset: CD45RA+ positively selected. This CDR3 reads CASSPPSSSLYNEQFF. The DNA of the CDR3 is TGTGCCAGCTCACCGCCCTCTAGTTCGCTCTACAATGAGCAGTTCTTC.